This T cell receptor (beta chain) comes out of a study of tumor-infiltrating lymphocytes in primary liver carcinoma. In the study overall: Every sample contained roughly 3.5 to 7.13 million productive TCRbeta reads, and these numbers were similar from one tissue type to another.

This clonotype was counted many times. Its target is not known. With a constant-region primer, TCR beta cDNA was made from about 0.55 ug of total RNA. Slightly modified ARM-PCR with three nested multiplex PCR rounds yielded TCR beta libraries. A C-beta reverse primer and TRBV1-TRBV30 forward primers served in each of the first two PCR rounds, at ten to eleven cycles apiece. MiXCR, applied by TCRdb to the multiplex PCR reads, yields one record per CDR3 protein. This table has a few hundred thousand distinct CDR3 sequences, more than 55% appearing once. Findings and caveats of the study: Significantly larger top-250-clone fractions were found in tumors than in blood (p = 0.039).

The study extracted blood RNA from unsorted whole blood and also extracted germline DNA. This CDR3 spans 14 amino acids. Germline V gene sequence: CDR1 MNHNS, CDR2 SASEGT. Trimming took 10 bases from V and 3 from J; bases not matched to a gene: 10. The chain is built from TRBV6-1 and TRBJ2-3; TRBD2 aligns across 7 bases. Sequenced input: peripheral blood. The TCR was taken from a woman in her twenties or thirties with primary liver carcinoma and hepatitis B virus infection. In DNA form, the CDR3 reads TGTGCCACCCTGCGGGGGAAAACAACAGATACGCAGTATTTT. It specifies CATLRGKTTDTQYF.